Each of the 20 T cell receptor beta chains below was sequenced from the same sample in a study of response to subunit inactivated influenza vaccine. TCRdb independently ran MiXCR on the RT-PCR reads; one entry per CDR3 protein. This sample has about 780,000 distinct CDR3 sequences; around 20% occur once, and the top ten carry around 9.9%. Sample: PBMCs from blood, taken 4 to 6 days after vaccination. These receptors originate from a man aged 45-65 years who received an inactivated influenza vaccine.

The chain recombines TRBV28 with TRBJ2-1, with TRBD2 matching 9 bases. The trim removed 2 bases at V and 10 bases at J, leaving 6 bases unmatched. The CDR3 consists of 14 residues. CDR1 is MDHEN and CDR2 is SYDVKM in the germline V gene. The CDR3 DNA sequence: TGTGCCAGCAGTTTAGCGGGAGGGCAACGGGAGCAGTTCTTC. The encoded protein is CASSLAGGQREQFF.

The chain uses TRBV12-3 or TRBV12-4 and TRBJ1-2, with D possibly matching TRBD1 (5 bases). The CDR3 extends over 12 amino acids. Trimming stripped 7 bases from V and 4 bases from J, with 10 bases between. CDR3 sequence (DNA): TGTGCCAGCACCAAGGGGAGCTATGGCTACACCTTC. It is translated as CASTKGSYGYTF.

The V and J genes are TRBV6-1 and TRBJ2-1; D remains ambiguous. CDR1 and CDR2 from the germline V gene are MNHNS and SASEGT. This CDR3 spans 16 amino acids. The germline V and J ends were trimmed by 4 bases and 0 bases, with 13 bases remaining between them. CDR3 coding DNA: TGTGCCAGCAGTGCCACAGACATAAGCTCCTACAATGAGCAGTTCTTC. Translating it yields CASSATDISSYNEQFF.

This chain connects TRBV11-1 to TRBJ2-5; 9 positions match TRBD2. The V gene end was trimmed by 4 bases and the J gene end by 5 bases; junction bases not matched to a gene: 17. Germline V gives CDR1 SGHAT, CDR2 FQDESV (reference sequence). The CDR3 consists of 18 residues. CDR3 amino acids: CASSSRVGGRAPAETQYF. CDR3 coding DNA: TGTGCCAGCAGCTCTCGCGTGGGCGGGAGGGCCCCGGCGGAGACCCAGTACTTC.

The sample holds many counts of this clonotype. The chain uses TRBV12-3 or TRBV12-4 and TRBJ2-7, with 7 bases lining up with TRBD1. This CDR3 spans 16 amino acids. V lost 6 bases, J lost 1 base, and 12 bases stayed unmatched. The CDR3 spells CASSRYDRDRSYEQYF. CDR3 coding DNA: TGTGCCAGCAGCCGATACGACAGGGATAGGTCCTACGAGCAGTACTTC.

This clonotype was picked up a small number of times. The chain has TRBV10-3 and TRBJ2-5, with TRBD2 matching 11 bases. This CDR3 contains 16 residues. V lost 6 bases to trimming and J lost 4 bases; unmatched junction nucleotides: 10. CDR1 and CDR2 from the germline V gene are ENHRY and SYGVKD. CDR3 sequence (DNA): TGTGCCATCAGGAGCGTAATAGCGGGAGGGGTAGAGACCCAGTACTTC. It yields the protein CAIRSVIAGGVETQYF.

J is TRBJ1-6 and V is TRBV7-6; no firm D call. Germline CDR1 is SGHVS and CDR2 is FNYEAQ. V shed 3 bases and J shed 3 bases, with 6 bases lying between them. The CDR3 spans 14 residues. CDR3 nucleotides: TGTGCCAGCAGCTTGGACGTCTATAATTCACCCCTCCACTTT. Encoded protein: CASSLDVYNSPLHF.

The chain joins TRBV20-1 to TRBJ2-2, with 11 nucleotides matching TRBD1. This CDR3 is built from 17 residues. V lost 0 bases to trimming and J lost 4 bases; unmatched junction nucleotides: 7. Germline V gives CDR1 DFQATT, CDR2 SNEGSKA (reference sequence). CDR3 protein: CSARETWGQGGTGELFF. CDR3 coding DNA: TGCAGTGCTAGAGAAACCTGGGGACAGGGGGGCACCGGGGAGCTGTTTTTT.

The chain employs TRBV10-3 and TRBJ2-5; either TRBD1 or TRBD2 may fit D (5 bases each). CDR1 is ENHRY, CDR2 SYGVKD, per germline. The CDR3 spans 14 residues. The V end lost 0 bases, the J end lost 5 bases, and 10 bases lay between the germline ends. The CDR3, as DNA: TGTGCCATCAGTGAGTCTGAAGGGGAGGAGACCCAGTACTTC. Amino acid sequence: CAISESEGEETQYF.

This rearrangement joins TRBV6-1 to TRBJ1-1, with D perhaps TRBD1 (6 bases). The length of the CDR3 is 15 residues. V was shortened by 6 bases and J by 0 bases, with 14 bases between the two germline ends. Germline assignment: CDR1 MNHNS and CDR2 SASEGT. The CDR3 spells CASSIRGRMNTEAFF. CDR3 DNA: TGTGCCAGCAGCATCAGGGGCCGGATGAACACTGAAGCTTTCTTT.

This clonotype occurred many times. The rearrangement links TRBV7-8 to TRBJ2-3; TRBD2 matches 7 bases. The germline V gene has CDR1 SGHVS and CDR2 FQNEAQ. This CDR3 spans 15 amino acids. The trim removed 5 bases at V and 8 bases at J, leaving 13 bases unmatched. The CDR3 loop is CASSVSGNAGGTQYF. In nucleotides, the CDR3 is TGTGCCAGCAGCGTGAGCGGGAACGCCGGGGGTACGCAGTATTTT.

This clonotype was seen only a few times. The CDR3 coding sequence is TGTGCCAGCAGCGTCATGCGGGATCCTGTGCGGGAGACCCAGTACTTC. The encoded protein is CASSVMRDPVRETQYF. This chain connects TRBV5-5 to TRBJ2-5, with a possible D match to TRBD2 (6 bases). The V end lost 4 bases, the J end lost 5 bases, and 21 bases lay between the germline ends. The germline V gene encodes CDR1 SGHKS and CDR2 YYEKEE (reference sequence). The CDR3 runs to 16 residues.

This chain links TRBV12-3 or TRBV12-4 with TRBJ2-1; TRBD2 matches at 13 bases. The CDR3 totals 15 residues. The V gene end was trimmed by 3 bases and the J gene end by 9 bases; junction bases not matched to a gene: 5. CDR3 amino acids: CASSFGTSGIFEQFF. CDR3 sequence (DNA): TGTGCCAGCAGTTTTGGGACTAGCGGGATTTTTGAGCAGTTCTTC.

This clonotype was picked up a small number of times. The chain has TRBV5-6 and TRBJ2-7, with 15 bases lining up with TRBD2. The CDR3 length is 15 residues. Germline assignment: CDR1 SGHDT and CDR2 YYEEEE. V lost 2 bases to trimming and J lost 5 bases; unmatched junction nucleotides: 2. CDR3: CASSFGTSGGNEQYF. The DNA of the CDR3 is TGTGCCAGCAGCTTCGGGACTAGCGGGGGGAACGAGCAGTACTTC.

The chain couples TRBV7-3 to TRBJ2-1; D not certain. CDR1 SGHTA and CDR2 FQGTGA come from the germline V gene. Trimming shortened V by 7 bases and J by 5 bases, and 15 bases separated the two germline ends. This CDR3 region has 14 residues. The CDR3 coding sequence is TGTGCCAGCAAATTTGTAGGCGCGGACAATGAGCAGTTCTTC. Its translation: CASKFVGADNEQFF.

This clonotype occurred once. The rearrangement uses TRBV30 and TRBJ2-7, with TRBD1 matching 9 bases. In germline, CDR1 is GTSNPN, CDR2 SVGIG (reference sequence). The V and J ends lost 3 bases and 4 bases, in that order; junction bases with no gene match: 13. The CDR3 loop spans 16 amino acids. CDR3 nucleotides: TGTGCCTGGAGCCTTCCGCCGGGACAGGGCTTGTACGAGCAGTACTTC. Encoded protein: CAWSLPPGQGLYEQYF.

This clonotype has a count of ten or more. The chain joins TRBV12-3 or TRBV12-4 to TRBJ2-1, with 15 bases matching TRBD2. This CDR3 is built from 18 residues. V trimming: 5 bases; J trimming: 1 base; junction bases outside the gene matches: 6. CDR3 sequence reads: CASSPGLAGGLSYNEQFF. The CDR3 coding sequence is TGTGCCAGCAGTCCGGGACTAGCGGGAGGTCTGTCCTACAATGAGCAGTTCTTC.

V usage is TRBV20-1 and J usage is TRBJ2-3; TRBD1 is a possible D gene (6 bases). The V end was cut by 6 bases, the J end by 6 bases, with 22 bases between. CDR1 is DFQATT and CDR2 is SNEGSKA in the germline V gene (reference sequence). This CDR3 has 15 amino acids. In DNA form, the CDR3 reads TGCAGTGCCGGACCCCGAGGGACATCTTTCGATACGCAGTATTTT. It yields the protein CSAGPRGTSFDTQYF.

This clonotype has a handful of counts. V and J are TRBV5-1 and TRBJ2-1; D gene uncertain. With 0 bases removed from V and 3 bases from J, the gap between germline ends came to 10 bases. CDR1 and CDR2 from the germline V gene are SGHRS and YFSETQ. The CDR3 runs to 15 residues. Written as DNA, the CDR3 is TGCGCCAGCAGCTTGGTAGGGCAAAGCTACAATGAGCAGTTCTTC. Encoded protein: CASSLVGQSYNEQFF.

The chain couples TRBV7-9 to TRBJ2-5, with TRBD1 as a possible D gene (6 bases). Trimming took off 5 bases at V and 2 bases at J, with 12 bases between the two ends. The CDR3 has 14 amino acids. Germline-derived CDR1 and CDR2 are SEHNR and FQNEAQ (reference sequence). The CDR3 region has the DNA TGTGCCAGCAGCAGGGGGACGGGACAAGAGACCCAGTACTTC. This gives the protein CASSRGTGQETQYF. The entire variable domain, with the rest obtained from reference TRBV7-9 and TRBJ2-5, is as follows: DTGVSQNPRHKITKRGQNVTFRCDPISEHNRLYWYRQTLGQGPEFLTYFQNEAQLEKSRLLSDRFSAERPKGSFSTLEIQRTEQGDSAMYLCASSRGTGQETQYFGPGTRLLVL.